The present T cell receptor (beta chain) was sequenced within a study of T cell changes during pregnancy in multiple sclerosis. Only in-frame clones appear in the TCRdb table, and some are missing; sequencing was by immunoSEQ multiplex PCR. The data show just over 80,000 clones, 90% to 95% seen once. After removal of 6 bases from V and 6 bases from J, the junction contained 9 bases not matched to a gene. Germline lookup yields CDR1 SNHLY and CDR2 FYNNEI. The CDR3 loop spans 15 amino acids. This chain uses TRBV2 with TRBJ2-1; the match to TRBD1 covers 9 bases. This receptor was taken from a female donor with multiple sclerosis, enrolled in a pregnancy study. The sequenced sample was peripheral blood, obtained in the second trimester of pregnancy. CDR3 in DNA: TGTGCCAGCAGCCTGACCGGGACAGGGCCCAATGAGCAGTTCTTC. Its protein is CASSLTGTGPNEQFF.